Listed below are T cell receptor beta chains from one sample, sequenced in a study of spatial heterogeneity in lung cancer. In TCRdb, the 5' RACE reads were re-called with MiXCR into one record per CDR3 protein. The profile shows about 11,000 distinct CDR3 sequences, roughly 13% of them singletons. Source: lung tumor tissue, taken at surgery. These receptors all come from a male donor with early-stage non-small cell lung cancer. Both conserved end residues are part of each CDR3. A D gene is named only where the DNA matches it firmly. Clone size appears in some rows only: once, few, many, or a class for an expanded clone.

TRBJ1-6 . . TRBV3-1 CASSQGDRAPLHF TGTGCCAGCAGCCAAGGGGACCGGGCACCCCTCCACTTT
TRBJ2-3 few . TRBV9 CASSVEAQDTQYF TGTGCCAGCAGCGTAGAGGCTCAAGATACGCAGTATTTT
TRBJ2-7 . . TRBV7-8 CASSVSGNSYEQYF TGTGCCAGCAGCGTATCCGGGAACTCCTACGAGCAGTACTTC
TRBJ1-1 . . TRBV5-6 CASSLYWKNTEAFF TGTGCCAGCAGCTTGTACTGGAAGAACACTGAAGCTTTCTTT
TRBJ2-2 few TRBD2 TRBV20-1 CSASSPTSGVTGELFF TGCAGTGCCTCCTCCCCGACTAGCGGGGTCACCGGGGAGCTGTTTTTT
TRBJ1-5 few . TRBV6-2/TRBV6-3 CASSYSSTDQPQHF TGTGCCAGCAGTTACTCGAGCACCGATCAGCCCCAGCATTTT
TRBJ1-5 . . TRBV12-3/TRBV12-4 CASSPYREQPQHF TGTGCCAGCAGCCCCTACCGGGAGCAGCCCCAGCATTTT
TRBJ2-3 . TRBD2 TRBV28 CASSQGLAGMTDTQYF TGTGCCAGCAGTCAGGGACTAGCGGGGATGACAGATACGCAGTATTTT
TRBJ1-6 few . TRBV20-1 CSAREASSYNSPLHF TGCAGTGCTAGGGAGGCGAGCTCCTATAATTCACCCCTCCACTTT
TRBJ2-3 many TRBD2 TRBV7-6 CASSRKAVTSGGFTDTQYF TGTGCCAGCAGCCGAAAAGCCGTTACTAGCGGGGGATTCACAGATACGCAGTATTTT
TRBJ2-1 many . TRBV7-2 CASSRGEGNNEQFF TGTGCCAGCAGCCGAGGTGAAGGGAACAATGAGCAGTTCTTC